This T cell receptor (beta chain) appears in the sequencing data of a study of T cells in Graves' hyperthyroidism and ophthalmopathy. The CDR3 sequence is 16 residues long. Unmatched junction bases numbered 4, after V lost 1 base and J lost 5 bases. The germline CDR1 and CDR2 sequences are SGHAT and FQNNGV. A remark on this clonotype: Its specificity is not known.

It was RNA transcripts that yielded the amplified TCR beta CDR3 regions. In the first-round RT-PCR of the TCR CDR3, the HTBI primer set was used. TCRdb used MiXCR to reprocess the multiplex PCR reads, holding one entry per CDR3 protein. The table lists approximately 620,000 distinct CDR3 sequences, 16% of them singletons, with around 3.3% in the top ten. Clinical symptoms, serum thyroxine and TRAb, thyroid ultrasound and orbital computed tomography together formed the diagnostic basis. General study points: Researchers found most expanded thyroid clonotypes above 0.001 in blood as well.

This chain joins TRBV11-2 and TRBJ2-5, with 13 nucleotides matching TRBD2. The sequenced material came from blood. This sequence was found in a woman in her thirties or forties with Graves' ophthalmopathy. The CDR3 coding sequence is TGTGCCAGCAGCTTAGGGACTAGCGGGGGATACGAGACCCAGTACTTC. It specifies CASSLGTSGGYETQYF.